This T cell receptor beta chain came from a study of OX40 agonist ivuxolimab in advanced cancers. Clones were sequenced by immunoSEQ multiplex PCR, and TCRdb holds only the in-frame ones, with some missing. The sample holds around 50,000 clones, approximately 88% seen once. The material sequenced was CD4+ or CD8+ T cells sorted from blood, taken in a trial of the OX40 agonist ivuxolimab. The receptor was isolated from an adult with an advanced solid tumor such as melanoma, head and neck, liver or kidney cancer.

CDR3 nucleotides: TGTGCCAGCAGTTACTTACCCACCTACGAGCAGTACTTC. Protein sequence: CASSYLPTYEQYF. The V gene is TRBV6-5, the J gene TRBJ2-7; the D is unclear. The V gene's germline CDR1 is MNHEY and CDR2 SVGAGI. V lost 1 base and J 2 bases, leaving 6 bases between the germline ends. The CDR3 has 13 residues.